Given below is one TCR beta chain in context. The target antigen is unknown. This entry belongs to a study of cytomegalovirus exposure and HLA in healthy donors. Points from the study as a whole: Relative to the roughly 700-donor mean, N-insertions were reportedly fewer in an Asian-associated ancestry cluster in a later analysis. In terms of immune exposure information, only CMV serostatus was available.

Primers: 60 Vbeta forward and 13 Jbeta reverse. The protocol was immunoSEQ multiplex PCR, while the TCRdb copy is restricted to in-frame clones and leaves out a portion. The table includes about 120,000 clones, around three quarters detected once. The sequenced material came from PBMCs. The clonotype originates from a woman in her twenties or thirties in good health and CMV-seropositive.

CDR3 DNA: TGTGCCAGCAGCCCCAGGTCCTCCTCCTACGAGCAGTACTTC. Translating it yields CASSPRSSSYEQYF. The chain carries TRBV9 and TRBJ2-7; the D is unclear. The CDR3 spans 14 residues. The ends were cut back, 4 bases at V and 0 bases at J, with 11 bases in the middle. Germline loops: CDR1 SGDLS, CDR2 YYNGEE.